This T cell receptor (beta chain) came from a study of beta chain features in type 1 diabetes. Study-wide points: Patients and controls would share equally any PCR tilt toward shorter templates. Within each of all four CD4+ subsets, Type 1 diabetes patients had TCRB CDR3s that were moderately but significantly shorter. Type 1 diabetes patients had fewer VDJ junction insertions and more deletions.

This clone was seen only a few times. The antigen is unknown. The study reverse transcribed the entire isolated RNA, so it sequenced expressed TCRB transcripts. Produced via immunoSEQ multiplex PCR; TCRdb's table is partial and in-frame only. The sample shows under 850,000 clones, about an eighth of them seen only once. The CDR3 has 11 amino acids. The ends were cut back, 8 bases at V and 4 bases at J, with 9 bases in the middle. Germline V gene data show CDR1 as DFQATT and CDR2 as SNEGSKA (reference sequence). Sort purity for all populations was recorded as exceeding 98%. The J gene is TRBJ1-3, the V gene TRBV20-1; D gene unclear. The receptor was isolated from a young man with type 1 diabetes. The specimen sequenced was naive CD4+ T cells from blood. CDR3 nucleotide sequence: TGCAGTATTCTTGGGGGAAACACCATATATTTT. Protein product: CSILGGNTIYF.